This T cell receptor (beta chain) was sequenced for a study of CD8 T cells in ankylosing spondylitis. Points from the study as a whole: Reportedly, matched ankylosing spondylitis synovial fluid was significantly enriched for disease-linked clones. Disease-linked clones had a CD8+ phenotype and relatively low frequency in peripheral blood. Reactive arthritis synovial fluid and blood previously showed some of these motif variants. For ankylosing spondylitis blood, a TCR beta motif of several highly homologous variants appeared characteristic.

Germline loops: CDR1 SGDLS, CDR2 YYNGEE. Trimming left V 0 bases short and J 0 bases short, with 9 bases between. The CDR3 runs to 15 residues. This clonotype has a handful of counts. Antigen: not known. Quantitative 5'-RACE with molecular barcodes produced the TCR beta libraries. TCRdb called the 5' RACE reads again in MiXCR, with one record for every CDR3 protein. The sample includes 450,000 to 550,000 distinct CDR3 sequences, approximately 5% of them seen just once. This chain connects TRBV9 to TRBJ1-1, with D unclear. This receptor was identified in a male donor with ankylosing spondylitis. The sample was blood, either unsorted or a sorted T cell fraction (not recorded which). Here the CDR3 DNA reads TGTGCCAGCAGCGTAGAGCCGGGAATGAACACTGAAGCTTTCTTT. Encoded protein: CASSVEPGMNTEAFF.